The text below deals with one TCR beta chain. Its antigen remains unknown. Given a much more abundant clone one base away, this may be a read error. Axillary draining lymph nodes of breast cancer patients supplied the node samples. The germline V gene encodes CDR1 DFQATT and CDR2 SNEGSKA (reference sequence). This CDR3 contains 13 residues. Trimming left V 7 bases short and J 7 bases short, with 19 bases between. The source of the sample is a study of breast tumors, draining lymph nodes, adjacent tissues. TCRdb processed the multiplex PCR reads anew with MiXCR; each CDR3 protein has one entry. The sample carries some 130,000 distinct CDR3 sequences, approximately 20% recorded once. Findings and limits, study-wide: Compared with lymph nodes, tumors were less diverse; compared with nontumor tissue, more. Compared with basal-like, luminal-like tumors shared significantly more repertoire with nontumor tissue.

The TCR originated in a female donor with breast cancer. Some clones in this sample may be carry-over from other donors' samples. J is TRBJ1-2 and V is TRBV20-1, with TRBD1 as a possible D gene (5 bases). The sequenced sample consisted of axillary lymph node tissue. Here the CDR3 reads CSVRRQGGCGYTF. DNA for the CDR3: TGCAGTGTGAGACGCCAGGGTGGCTGTGGCTACACCTTC.